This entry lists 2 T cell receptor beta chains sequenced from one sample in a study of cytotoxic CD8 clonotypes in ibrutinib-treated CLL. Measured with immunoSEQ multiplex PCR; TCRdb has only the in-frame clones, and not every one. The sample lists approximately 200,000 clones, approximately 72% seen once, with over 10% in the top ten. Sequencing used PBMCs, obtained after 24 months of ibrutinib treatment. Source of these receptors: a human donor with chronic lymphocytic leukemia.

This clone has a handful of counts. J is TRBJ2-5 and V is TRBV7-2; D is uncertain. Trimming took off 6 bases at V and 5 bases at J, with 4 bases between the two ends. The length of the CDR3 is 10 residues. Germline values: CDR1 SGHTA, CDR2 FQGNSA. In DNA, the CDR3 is TGTGCCAGCAGAGGGGAGACCCAGTACTTC. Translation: CASRGETQYF.

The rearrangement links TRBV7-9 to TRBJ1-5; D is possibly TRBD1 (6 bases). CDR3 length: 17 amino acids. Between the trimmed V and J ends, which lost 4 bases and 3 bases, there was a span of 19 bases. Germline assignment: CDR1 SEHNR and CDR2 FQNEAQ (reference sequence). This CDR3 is CASSSSWTEITNQPQHF. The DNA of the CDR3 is TGTGCCAGCAGCTCGAGCTGGACAGAAATAACCAATCAGCCCCAGCATTTT.